This is a list of T cell receptor beta chains from one sample in a study of blood T cell repertoires in COVID-19. Libraries were prepared by immunoSEQ multiplex PCR; TCRdb keeps only in-frame clonotypes and omits some of them. The sample has 350,000 to 400,000 clones; roughly nine tenths are singletons. Sequencing used PBMCs or T cells enriched from blood (not recorded which). All receptors come from a woman between 25 and 40 years old who had recovered from COVID-19. CDR3s include the opening cysteine and the closing phenylalanine or tryptophan. A D gene is named only where the DNA matches it firmly. Rows give clone size only sometimes, using once, few, many, or a class for an expanded clone.

TRBV24-1,.,TRBJ1-1,TRBD1,TGTGCCACCAGTCCGGGACAGGGGGACACTGAAGCTTTCTTT,CATSPGQGDTEAFF
TRBV5-1,once,TRBJ1-2,.,TGCGCCAGCAGCCCCGGCGGGGGGATCTATGGCTACACCTTC,CASSPGGGIYGYTF
TRBV11-2,.,TRBJ2-3,TRBD1,TGTGCCAGCAGCACGGACAGGGTGGATACGCAGTATTTT,CASSTDRVDTQYF
TRBV10-1,few,TRBJ2-5,.,TGCGCCAGCAGTGACGGCGGGGGCCCAGAGACCCAGTACTTC,CASSDGGGPETQYF
TRBV30,.,TRBJ2-3,TRBD2,TGTGCCTGGAATAGAGGGACTAGCGGGGCAGATACGCAGTATTTT,CAWNRGTSGADTQYF
TRBV10-2,.,TRBJ1-1,TRBD1,TGCGCCAGCAGAACAGGGGGGACTGAAGCTTTCTTT,CASRTGGTEAFF
TRBV2,few,TRBJ2-1,TRBD2,TGTGCCAGCAGTGAAACGGGGGGGACACCTAATGAGCAGTTCTTC,CASSETGGTPNEQFF
TRBV5-8,.,TRBJ2-4,TRBD2,TGTGCCAGCAGCGGGAGGGGCCGGGTCATTCAGTACTTC,CASSGRGRVIQYF
TRBV13,.,TRBJ2-5,TRBD1,TGTGCCAGCAGCTCTAAGGGGACAGGGGGCCGAGAGACCCAGTACTTC,CASSSKGTGGRETQYF
TRBV10-3,.,TRBJ2-5,TRBD2,TGTGCCATCAGTGAGGGAGGGCGGGAGTTGGAGACCCAGTACTTC,CAISEGGRELETQYF
TRBV28,.,TRBJ1-1,.,TGTGCCAGCAGGACTCTCAGGGTTATGAACACTGAAGCTTTCTTT,CASRTLRVMNTEAFF
TRBV27,.,TRBJ1-6,TRBD1,TGTGCCAGCAGTTTCCTCGGGACAGGGGTTTCACCCCTCCACTTT,CASSFLGTGVSPLHF
TRBV5-6,.,TRBJ2-2,TRBD1,TGTGCCAGCAGCGTGACAGGGGGCACCGGGGAGCTGTTTTTT,CASSVTGGTGELFF
TRBV7-9,.,TRBJ1-1,TRBD1,TGTGCCAGCAGCCGGGGACAGCGTTATAACACTGAAGCTTTCTTT,CASSRGQRYNTEAFF
TRBV2,.,TRBJ1-6,TRBD1,TGTGCCAACCGACCGACAGGGGGTAATTCACCCCTCCACTTT,CANRPTGGNSPLHF
TRBV4-1,once,TRBJ2-5,.,TGCGCCAGCAGCCAAGATTCGAGGTTCCAAGAGACCCAGTACTTC,CASSQDSRFQETQYF
TRBV19,.,TRBJ1-2,.,TGTGCCAGTTGGAGCCAGGGCTCGGCTAACTATGGCTACACCTTC,CASWSQGSANYGYTF
TRBV6-5,.,TRBJ1-1,.,TGTGCCAGCAGTTACTCTTCGGGGATGAGAACTGAAGCTTTCTTT,CASSYSSGMRTEAFF
TRBV6-2/TRBV6-3,.,TRBJ1-1,.,TGTGCCAGCAGCCAACAACAGAAGAACACTGAAGCTTTCTTT,CASSQQQKNTEAFF
TRBV5-4,.,TRBJ1-2,TRBD1,TGTGCCAGCAGCACCGGGACAGGGGGCAAGGGGGACTACACCTTC,CASSTGTGGKGDYTF
TRBV9,.,TRBJ2-7,TRBD1,TGTGCCAGCAGCAGGACTTCAGGGGGCCCCCAGGTGCAGTACTTC,CASSRTSGGPQVQYF
TRBV15,.,TRBJ2-7,.,TGTGCCACCAGCATGACCCGGGGGACCTACGAGCAGTACTTC,CATSMTRGTYEQYF
TRBV11-3,.,TRBJ2-7,.,TGTGCCAGCAGCCCAGCCCCTCCGGGAGACTACGAGCAGTACTTC,CASSPAPPGDYEQYF
TRBV19,.,TRBJ1-5,TRBD1,TGTGCCAGTAGTGGAGACAGGGAGAAGCCCCAGCATTTT,CASSGDREKPQHF
TRBV7-9,.,TRBJ1-5,.,TGTGCCAGCAGCTTATTGGGGGGTAGCAATCAGCCCCAGCATTTT,CASSLLGGSNQPQHF
TRBV10-1,.,TRBJ1-5,.,TGCGCCAGCAGGAGAGGTGGAGGTGGGGACAATCAGCCCCAGCATTTT,CASRRGGGGDNQPQHF
TRBV27,.,TRBJ1-6,.,TGTGCCAGCAGTTTTATCAGCTATAATTCACCCCTCCACTTT,CASSFISYNSPLHF
TRBV2,.,TRBJ1-1,.,TGTGCCAGCAGTGCGAACGGGAACACTGAAGCTTTCTTT,CASSANGNTEAFF
TRBV27,.,TRBJ1-2,.,TGTGCCAGCAGTCCCGAGGCAAGGATGCAGCTGTATGGCTACACCTTC,CASSPEARMQLYGYTF
TRBV2,.,TRBJ1-4,.,TGTGCCAGCAGCGTTGACAGTGATGAAAAACTGTTTTTT,CASSVDSDEKLFF
TRBV27,.,TRBJ2-5,TRBD2,TGTGCCAGCAGTTTGTCGGGGGGACAAGAGACCCAGTACTTC,CASSLSGGQETQYF
TRBV19,.,TRBJ2-1,TRBD1,TGTGCCAGTAGTATAGATCCGGGACAGTACAATGAGCAGTTCTTC,CASSIDPGQYNEQFF
TRBV7-6,.,TRBJ2-7,.,TGTGCCAGCAGCCCCCTAGGCCCCTCCTACGAGCAGTACTTC,CASSPLGPSYEQYF
TRBV10-3,.,TRBJ2-1,.,TGTGCCGCCTCCAGGGAAAATGAGCAGTTCTTC,CAASRENEQFF
TRBV3-1/TRBV3-2,.,TRBJ2-3,TRBD2,TGTGCCAGCAGCCAATCCCGGACTAGCGGGGGGAGCGATACGCAGTATTTT,CASSQSRTSGGSDTQYF
TRBV5-1,.,TRBJ1-3,.,TGCGCCAGCTCGAGGGTCGGGGGAAACACCATATATTTT,CASSRVGGNTIYF
TRBV19,.,TRBJ2-3,TRBD2,TGTGCCAGCTCGGGGAGGGACGGATACACAGATACGCAGTATTTT,CASSGRDGYTDTQYF
TRBV28,.,TRBJ1-4,.,TGTGCCAGCAGAAACAGCTCAACTAATGAAAAACTGTTTTTT,CASRNSSTNEKLFF
TRBV28,.,TRBJ1-3,.,TGTGCCAGCAGTTTCCGTTTCGCTGGAAACACCATATATTTT,CASSFRFAGNTIYF
TRBV5-1,few,TRBJ1-2,.,TGCGCCAGCAGCGCAACGGGACTCTCCAGCTATGGCTACACCTTC,CASSATGLSSYGYTF
TRBV10-2,.,TRBJ2-7,TRBD1,TGCGCCAGCAGCCCCGACAGGGGGATGAAGCAGTACTTC,CASSPDRGMKQYF
TRBV3-1/TRBV3-2,.,TRBJ1-6,.,TGTGCCAGCAGCCAAGATCGAGGCAGTTATTCACCCCTCCACTTT,CASSQDRGSYSPLHF
TRBV7-6,.,TRBJ2-7,TRBD2,TGTGCCAGCAGCCCCGGGACTATCTACGAGCAGTACTTC,CASSPGTIYEQYF
TRBV29-1,.,TRBJ1-2,TRBD1,TGCAGCGTCGGACAGGGAATCGACTATGGCTACACCTTC,CSVGQGIDYGYTF
TRBV7-9,.,TRBJ2-3,TRBD2,TGTGCCAGCAGCTCTATAGCGGGAGCGGGCCCAGATACGCAGTATTTT,CASSSIAGAGPDTQYF
TRBV27,.,TRBJ2-1,.,TGTGCCAGCAGTTTCGGAGGAAACAATGAGCAGTTCTTC,CASSFGGNNEQFF
TRBV30,.,TRBJ1-6,.,TGTGCCTGGAGACAGGTGATTAATTCACCCCTCCACTTT,CAWRQVINSPLHF
TRBV2,.,TRBJ2-1,.,TGTGCCAGCAGTGAAACGGGGGGCAGTAGCTCCTACAATGAGCAGTTCTTC,CASSETGGSSSYNEQFF
TRBV5-1,.,TRBJ2-1,.,TGCGCCAGCAGCTTGGTGTCAGGGAACAATGAGCAGTTCTTC,CASSLVSGNNEQFF
TRBV6-4,.,TRBJ1-2,.,TGTGCCAGCAGTGCCGACAGGATCGGCGGCTACACCTTC,CASSADRIGGYTF
TRBV28,.,TRBJ2-6,TRBD1,TGTGCCAGCAGTGTAAACCGGGACAGGAGATTCTCTGGGGCCAACGTCCTGACTTTC,CASSVNRDRRFSGANVLTF
TRBV5-8,.,TRBJ1-5,.,TGTGCCAGCAGCTTGTCCGGGAATAGCAATCAGCCCCAGCATTTT,CASSLSGNSNQPQHF
TRBV21-1,.,TRBJ2-1,.,TGTGCCAGCAGCAAAGACGAGGTGCGCAATGAGCAGTTCTTC,CASSKDEVRNEQFF
TRBV19,.,TRBJ2-7,.,TGTGCCAGTAGTATGGCGGGGTCCTACGAGCAGTACTTC,CASSMAGSYEQYF
TRBV5-4,.,TRBJ1-1,.,TGTGCCAGCAGCCGAATGGCGGGGGGGCGAACTGAAGCTTTCTTT,CASSRMAGGRTEAFF
TRBV27,.,TRBJ1-2,TRBD1,TGTGCCAGCAGCCCAATGCCGGACAGGGGCTATGGCTACACCTTC,CASSPMPDRGYGYTF
TRBV7-9,.,TRBJ2-2,.,TGTGCCAGCAGCTTTCAGGCCGTGAGCGGGGAGCTGTTTTTT,CASSFQAVSGELFF